The 15 T cell receptor beta chains below all came from one sample that was sequenced in a study of CD8+CD57+ T cells in acquired aplastic anemia. Using genomic DNA as the template, TCR beta VDJ and CDR3 profiling was carried out. TCRdb fed the reads into MiXCR, producing one record per CDR3 protein. Seen here are 120,000 or so distinct CDR3 sequences, roughly 40% observed once, and the top ten hold around 2.7%. CD8+CD57+ cell expansion, shown by flow cytometry, had occurred in the patients selected for sequencing. Source material: sorted CD4+, CD8+, or CD8+CD57+ T cells (not recorded which) from PBMCs. The origin of the receptors is a human donor with aplastic anemia.

There are many counts of this clonotype. The rearrangement links TRBV24-1 to TRBJ2-1, with a tentative D call TRBD1 (5 bases). The length of the CDR3 is 13 residues. Trimming pared 2 bases from V and 4 bases from J, leaving 5 bases between. The germline gives CDR1 KGHDR, CDR2 SFDVKD. CDR3 loop: CATSDSGYNEQFF. The CDR3 DNA reads TGTGCCACCAGTGATTCAGGGTACAATGAGCAGTTCTTC.

This clonotype was counted a few times. The chain recombines TRBV18 with TRBJ1-2, with D uncertain. V gave up 3 bases and J gave up 1 base, with 12 bases separating them. This CDR3 has 15 amino acids. Germline V gives CDR1 KGHSH, CDR2 LQKENI. CDR3 residues: CASSPQSPDNYGYTF. In DNA, the CDR3 is TGTGCCAGCTCACCGCAGTCCCCAGATAACTATGGCTACACCTTC.

This clonotype was observed many times. The chain employs TRBV20-1 and TRBJ2-5; the D gene could be TRBD1 or TRBD2 (5 bases each). V shed 5 bases and J shed 0 bases, with 7 bases lying between them. The germline gives CDR1 DFQATT, CDR2 SNEGSKA (reference sequence). The CDR3 contains 12 residues. In DNA form, the CDR3 reads TGCAGTGCTGGGGACCACCAAGAGACCCAGTACTTC. It specifies CSAGDHQETQYF.

This clonotype was seen ten or more times. The rearrangement joins TRBV5-6 to TRBJ2-5, with a weak D call TRBD2 (6 bases). This CDR3 comprises 15 residues. Germline V gives CDR1 SGHDT, CDR2 YYEEEE. Trimming removed 3 bases at V and 2 bases at J, with 14 bases between. CDR3 amino acids: CASSSTTSLQETQYF. The CDR3 region has the DNA TGTGCCAGCAGCTCGACTACTAGCTTACAAGAGACCCAGTACTTC.

This clonotype appeared many times. The chain is built from TRBV12-3 or TRBV12-4 and TRBJ1-4; D might be TRBD1 (5 bases). Trimming cost V 6 bases and J 10 bases, with 9 bases left between them. The CDR3 contains 11 residues. The CDR3 is CASSARAKLFF. The CDR3 bases are TGTGCCAGCAGCGCCAGGGCAAAACTGTTTTTT.

This clonotype has a count of ten or more. V is TRBV6-1 and J is TRBJ2-5; D not resolved. Trimming left V 6 bases short and J 2 bases short, with 13 bases between. This CDR3 spans 14 amino acids. Germline V gives CDR1 MNHNS, CDR2 SASEGT. CDR3 amino acids: CASSRPSLQETQYF. As DNA, the CDR3 is TGTGCCAGCAGCCGGCCCAGTCTACAAGAGACCCAGTACTTC.

This clonotype was found many times. This sequence joins TRBV20-1 and TRBJ1-2; D is unresolved. This CDR3 spans 11 amino acids. V lost 4 bases to trimming and J lost 4 bases, with 7 bases between them. Germline CDR1 and CDR2: DFQATT and SNEGSKA (reference sequence). The CDR3 coding sequence is TGCAGTGCTATAGGAAGCTATGGCTACACCTTC. Translation gives CSAIGSYGYTF.

In its sample, this clonotype was seen a few times. A much more abundant neighbour one base away suggests this may be a read error. J is TRBJ2-3 and V is TRBV6-4; 11 bases are shared with TRBD2. The germline CDR1 and CDR2 sequences are MRHNA and SNTAGT. This CDR3 is built from 14 residues. V shed 3 bases, J shed 5 bases, and the junction held 1 base outside the gene matches. CDR3 DNA: TGTGCCAGCAGTGAACTAGCGGGGGTAGATACGCAGTATTTT. Amino acid sequence: CASSELAGVDTQYF.

The chain is built from TRBV19 and TRBJ1-1; a weak D match, TRBD1 (5 bases). From germline, CDR1 is LNHDA and CDR2 SQIVND (reference sequence). Trimming cost V 0 bases and J 8 bases, with 10 bases left between them. The CDR3 length is 13 residues. This CDR3 reads CASSIDLGGEAFF. Written as DNA, the CDR3 is TGTGCCAGTAGTATAGATTTGGGGGGAGAAGCTTTCTTT. Full variable domain (rest looked up from reference TRBV19 and TRBJ1-1): DGGITQSPKYLFRKEGQNVTLSCEQNLNHDAMYWYRQDPGQGLRLIYYSQIVNDFQKGDIAEGYSVSREKKESFPLTVTSAQKNPTAFYLCASSIDLGGEAFFGQGTRLTVV.

V is TRBV19 and J is TRBJ1-2; D is undetermined. The CDR3 runs to 14 residues. V lost 6 bases and J 1 base, leaving 12 bases between the germline ends. Germline V gene data show CDR1 as LNHDA and CDR2 as SQIVND (reference sequence). The CDR3 here is CASSPGPNNYGYTF. Written as DNA, the CDR3 is TGTGCCAGTAGCCCTGGACCTAATAACTATGGCTACACCTTC.

To note about this clonotype: This is likely a read error, given that the CDR3 carries no conserved phenylalanine or tryptophan at its end. The J gene is TRBJ2-1, the V gene TRBV4-2; weak D call: TRBD2 (5 bases). V gave up 6 bases and J gave up 3 bases, with 15 bases separating them. CDR3 length equals 15 residues. Germline V gene sequence: CDR1 LGHNA, CDR2 YNFKEQ. CDR3 protein: CASRLQEGFYNEQFL. CDR3 DNA sequence: TGTGCCAGCAGACTGCAAGAGGGCTTCTACAATGAGCAGTTCCTC.

This clonotype was seen only a few times. The chain is built from TRBV3-1 and TRBJ2-2; possibly TRBD2 for D (6 bases). CDR1 and CDR2 from the germline V gene are LGHDT and YNNKEL (reference sequence). V shed 4 bases and J shed 5 bases, with 8 bases lying between them. This CDR3 comprises 13 residues. The CDR3 DNA is TGTGCCAGCAGCCTTGGACTAACCGGGGAGCTGTTTTTT. Translated: CASSLGLTGELFF.

This clonotype was observed at least ten times. The chain has TRBV19 and TRBJ2-1; TRBD1 is a possible D gene (5 bases). V gave up 2 bases and J gave up 6 bases, with 14 bases separating them. Germline V gives CDR1 LNHDA, CDR2 SQIVND (reference sequence). There are 15 residues in the CDR3. CDR3 in DNA: TGTGCCAGTAGTATAACCGGCACAGGCAGCAATGAGCAGTTCTTC. Its translation is CASSITGTGSNEQFF.

V usage is TRBV10-3 and J usage is TRBJ2-7, with no clear D. The germline CDR1 and CDR2 sequences are ENHRY and SYGVKD. The CDR3 contains 14 residues. Trimming removed 0 bases from V and 2 bases from J, with 8 bases in between. CDR3 loop: CAISESAGTYEQYF. CDR3 nucleotide sequence: TGTGCCATCAGTGAGTCGGCCGGTACCTACGAGCAGTACTTC.

This clonotype has ten or more counts. An end of the junction differs from the germline gene, which may be a read error. The chain couples TRBV6-6 to TRBJ1-2; the D is unclear. Germline CDR1 reads MNHNY; CDR2 reads SVGAGI (reference sequence). This CDR3 is built from 10 residues. The CDR3 coding sequence is TGTGCCAGCAGTTACTCTTGGCTTAACTTC. Translation: CASSYSWLNF.